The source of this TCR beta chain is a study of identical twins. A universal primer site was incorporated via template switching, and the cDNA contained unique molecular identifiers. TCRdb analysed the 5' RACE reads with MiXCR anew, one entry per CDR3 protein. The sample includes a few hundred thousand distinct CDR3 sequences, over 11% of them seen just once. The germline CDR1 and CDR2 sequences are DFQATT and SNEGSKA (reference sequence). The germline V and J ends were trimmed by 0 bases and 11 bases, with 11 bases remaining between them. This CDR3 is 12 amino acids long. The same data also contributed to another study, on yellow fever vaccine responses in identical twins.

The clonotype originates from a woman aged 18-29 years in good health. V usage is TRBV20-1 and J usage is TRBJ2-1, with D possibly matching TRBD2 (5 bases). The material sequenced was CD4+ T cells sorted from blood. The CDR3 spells CSARDTGLKQFF. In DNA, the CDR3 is TGCAGTGCTAGAGACACCGGACTTAAGCAGTTCTTC.